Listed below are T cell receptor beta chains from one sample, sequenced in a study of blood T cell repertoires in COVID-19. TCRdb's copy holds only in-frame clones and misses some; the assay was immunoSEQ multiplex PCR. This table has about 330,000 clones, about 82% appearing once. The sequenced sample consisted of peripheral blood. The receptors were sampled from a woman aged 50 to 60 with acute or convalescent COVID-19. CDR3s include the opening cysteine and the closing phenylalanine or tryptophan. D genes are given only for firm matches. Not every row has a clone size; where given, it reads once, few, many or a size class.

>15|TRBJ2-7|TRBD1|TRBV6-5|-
CASSSGTGVSYEQYF
TGTGCCAGCAGTTCCGGGACAGGGGTCTCCTACGAGCAGTACTTC
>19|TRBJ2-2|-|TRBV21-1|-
CASSHAIGEGGTNTGELFF
TGTGCCAGCAGCCACGCAATCGGCGAGGGGGGGACGAACACCGGGGAGCTGTTTTTT
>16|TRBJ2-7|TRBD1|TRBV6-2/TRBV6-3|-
CASSYSAGTGAYEQYF
TGTGCCAGCAGTTACTCAGCCGGGACAGGAGCCTACGAGCAGTACTTC
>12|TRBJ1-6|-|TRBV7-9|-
CASSFGDSPLHF
TGTGCCAGCAGCTTTGGAGATTCACCCCTCCACTTT
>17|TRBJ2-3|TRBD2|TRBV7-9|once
CASSLGRLAGGRYTQYF
TGTGCCAGCAGCTTAGGAAGACTAGCGGGAGGTCGGTATACGCAGTATTTT
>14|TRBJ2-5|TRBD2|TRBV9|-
CASSVVALAGTQYF
TGTGCCAGCAGCGTAGTAGCCCTAGCGGGGACCCAGTACTTC
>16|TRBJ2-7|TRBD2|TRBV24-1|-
CATSERTSGTPVEQYF
TGTGCCACCAGTGAACGGACTAGCGGGACGCCTGTCGAGCAGTACTTC
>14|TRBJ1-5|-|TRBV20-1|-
CSASGLTANQPQHF
TGCAGTGCTAGTGGGCTCACAGCTAATCAGCCCCAGCATTTT
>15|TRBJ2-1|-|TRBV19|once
CASRLQAIRENEQFF
TGTGCCAGCCGTCTTCAGGCGATACGGGAGAATGAGCAGTTCTTC
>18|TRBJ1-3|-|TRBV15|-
CATSRPDRSPGAGNTIYF
TGTGCCACCAGCAGACCTGACAGGTCTCCTGGTGCTGGAAACACCATATATTTT
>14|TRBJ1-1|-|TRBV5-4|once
CASRVSTGNTEAFF
TGTGCCAGCAGGGTTTCGACAGGGAACACTGAAGCTTTCTTT